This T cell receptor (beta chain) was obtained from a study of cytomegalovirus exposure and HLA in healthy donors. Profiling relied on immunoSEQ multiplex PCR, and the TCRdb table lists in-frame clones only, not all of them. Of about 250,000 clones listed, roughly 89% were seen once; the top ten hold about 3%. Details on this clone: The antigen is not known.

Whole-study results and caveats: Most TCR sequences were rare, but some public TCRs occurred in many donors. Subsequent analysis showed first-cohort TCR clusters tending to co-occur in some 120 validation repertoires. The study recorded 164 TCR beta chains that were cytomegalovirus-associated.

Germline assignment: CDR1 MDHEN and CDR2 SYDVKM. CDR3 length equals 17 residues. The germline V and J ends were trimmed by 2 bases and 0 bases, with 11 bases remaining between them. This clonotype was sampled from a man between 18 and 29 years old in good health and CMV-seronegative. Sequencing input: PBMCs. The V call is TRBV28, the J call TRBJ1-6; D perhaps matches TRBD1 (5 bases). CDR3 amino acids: CASSLPGYGSYNSPLHF. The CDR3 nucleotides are TGTGCCAGCAGTTTACCAGGGTACGGCTCCTATAATTCACCCCTCCACTTT.